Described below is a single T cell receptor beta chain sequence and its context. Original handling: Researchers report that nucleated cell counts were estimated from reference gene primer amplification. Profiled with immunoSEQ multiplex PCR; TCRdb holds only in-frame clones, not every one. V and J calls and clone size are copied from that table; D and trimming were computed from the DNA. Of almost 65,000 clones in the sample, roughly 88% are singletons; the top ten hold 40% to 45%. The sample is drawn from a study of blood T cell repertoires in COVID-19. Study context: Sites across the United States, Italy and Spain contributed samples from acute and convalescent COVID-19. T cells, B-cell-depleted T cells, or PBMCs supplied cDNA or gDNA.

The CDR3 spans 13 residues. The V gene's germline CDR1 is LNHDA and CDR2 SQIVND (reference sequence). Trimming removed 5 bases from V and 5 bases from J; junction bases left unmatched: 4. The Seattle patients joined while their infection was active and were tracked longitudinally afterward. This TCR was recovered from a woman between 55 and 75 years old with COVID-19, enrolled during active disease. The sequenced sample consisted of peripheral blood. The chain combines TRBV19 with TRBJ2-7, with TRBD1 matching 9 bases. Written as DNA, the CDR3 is TGTGCCAGTAGTCGGGACAGGGCCCACGAGCAGTACTTC. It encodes CASSRDRAHEQYF. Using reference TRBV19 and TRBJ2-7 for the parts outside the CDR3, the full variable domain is DGGITQSPKYLFRKEGQNVTLSCEQNLNHDAMYWYRQDPGQGLRLIYYSQIVNDFQKGDIAEGYSVSREKKESFPLTVTSAQKNPTAFYLCASSRDRAHEQYFGPGTRLTVT.